The T cell receptor (beta chain) under discussion was sequenced for a study of blood T cell repertoires in COVID-19. Study details: Samples taken during acute and convalescent COVID-19 were collected in the United States, Italy and Spain. Sources were T cells, B-cell-depleted T cells, or PBMCs; the material itself was cDNA or gDNA.

Per the germline V gene, CDR1 is MNHEY and CDR2 is SVGAGI. The CDR3 has 12 residues. Between the trimmed V and J ends, which lost 3 bases and 10 bases, there was a span of 10 bases. Original methodology: Amplification from reference gene primers served as the basis for estimated nucleated cell counts. Produced via immunoSEQ multiplex PCR; TCRdb's table is partial and in-frame only. The V and J calls and clone size were taken over from that table, and D and trimming were inferred from the DNA. The sample lists hundreds of thousands of clones, less than 90% occurring once. The sample comprised peripheral blood. The gene calls are TRBV6-5 and TRBJ2-1, with a possible D match to TRBD1 (5 bases). This receptor was taken from a man aged 35-49 years with acute or convalescent COVID-19. The CDR3, as DNA: TGTGCCAGCAGTTATCCAGGGAAGGAGCAGTTCTTC. Encoded protein: CASSYPGKEQFF.